A single sample gave rise to the 19 T cell receptor beta chains below, sequenced in a study of CD4+ T cells in melanoma. TCRdb keeps only in-frame clones here, not all; method: immunoSEQ multiplex PCR. Found here are 15,000 to 20,000 clones, roughly 85% of them singletons; the top ten hold approximately 5.3%. Sequenced sample: cells from a culture (not recorded whether cultured in vitro). These receptors were collected from a human donor with melanoma.

This clone was detected once. The chain recombines TRBV12-5 with TRBJ1-6, with 7 bases that match TRBD1. Trimming at V came to 3 bases and at J to 3 bases, leaving 11 bases not matched to a gene. The CDR3 runs 18 residues. The germline V gene has CDR1 LGHNT and CDR2 FRNRAP. The CDR3 spells CASGLSATGAYYNSPLHF. CDR3 bases: TGTGCTAGTGGTTTATCGGCTACAGGGGCCTACTATAATTCACCCCTCCACTTT.

The chain uses TRBV14 and TRBJ2-1; 8 nucleotides line up with TRBD2. This CDR3 has 16 residues. CDR1 and CDR2 (germline): SGHDN, FVKESK. V lost 4 bases and J lost 6; bases outside the gene matches: 11. As DNA, the CDR3 is TGTGCCAGCAGCCTCCGGGGGGGGGAGGGATCCAATGAGCAGTTCTTC. Translating gives CASSLRGGEGSNEQFF.

The chain employs TRBV19 and TRBJ1-5; D uncertain. The length of the CDR3 is 13 residues. CDR1 is LNHDA and CDR2 is SQIVND in the germline V gene (reference sequence). The V and J ends lost 5 bases and 6 bases respectively, with 11 bases between them. The CDR3 region is CASSVIDLQPQHF. The CDR3 nucleotides are TGTGCCAGTAGTGTTATAGACCTTCAGCCCCAGCATTTT.

The genes are TRBV5-6 and TRBJ2-6; D is perhaps TRBD2 (5 bases). V shed 0 bases and J shed 1 base, with 5 bases lying between them. The CDR3 sequence is 15 residues long. Germline assignment: CDR1 SGHDT and CDR2 YYEEEE. The DNA for the CDR3 is TGTGCCAGCAGCTTGGGACTATCTGGGGCCAACGTCCTGACTTTC. Protein: CASSLGLSGANVLTF.

V usage is TRBV5-1 and J usage is TRBJ2-1, with no clear D. CDR1 and CDR2 (germline): SGHRS, YFSETQ. CDR3 length: 15 residues. Between the trimmed V and J ends, which lost 3 bases and 2 bases, there was a span of 12 bases. CDR3 amino acids: CASSSNPGPYNEQFF. Here the CDR3 DNA reads TGCGCCAGCAGCTCTAATCCCGGGCCCTACAATGAGCAGTTCTTC.

The genes are TRBV7-6 and TRBJ2-3, with no clear D. Between the trimmed V and J ends, which lost 1 base and 1 base, there was a span of 9 bases. This CDR3 region has 15 residues. The germline gives CDR1 SGHVS, CDR2 FNYEAQ. The CDR3 nucleotides are TGTGCCAGCAGCTTAGGGGTTCTTCGCACAGATACGCAGTATTTT. It encodes CASSLGVLRTDTQYF. The complete variable domain, with remaining parts taken from reference TRBV7-6 and TRBJ2-3, reads GAGVSQSPRYKVTKRGQDVALRCDPISGHVSLYWYRQALGQGPEFLTYFNYEAQQDKSGLPNDRFSAERPEGSISTLTIQRTEQRDSAMYRCASSLGVLRTDTQYFGPGTRLTVL.

This chain joins TRBV10-2 and TRBJ2-3; TRBD1 matches 8 bases. With 6 bases clipped from V and 6 bases from J, the junction kept 8 bases outside the gene matches. In germline, CDR1 is WSHSY, CDR2 SAAADI. This CDR3 region has 14 residues. This CDR3 is CASRKGQVRDTQYF. CDR3 DNA sequence: TGCGCCAGCAGAAAGGGACAGGTACGGGATACGCAGTATTTT.

The V gene is TRBV19, the J gene TRBJ2-3; possibly TRBD2 for D (5 bases). Per the germline V gene, CDR1 is LNHDA and CDR2 is SQIVND (reference sequence). The CDR3 runs 16 residues. V lost 3 bases and J lost 1, with 14 bases in between. For the CDR3, the DNA is TGTGCCAGTAGTATCGGTGGTGCGGGCCGCACAGATACGCAGTATTTT. It is translated as CASSIGGAGRTDTQYF.

CDR3 sequence reads: CASSPPAGETQYF. DNA for the CDR3: TGTGCCAGCAGCCCCCCAGCTGGCGAGACCCAGTACTTC. This chain uses TRBV7-9 with TRBJ2-5; the D is unclear. CDR3 length equals 13 residues. Germline CDR1 SEHNR, CDR2 FQNEAQ (reference sequence). V was cut by 5 bases and J by 5 bases, with 12 bases left in between.

The chain recombines TRBV7-2 with TRBJ2-1; D unclear. The V end lost 5 bases, the J end lost 4 bases, and 15 bases lay between the germline ends. Germline V gene lookup returns CDR1 SGHTA and CDR2 FQGNSA. The CDR3 has 15 amino acids. The DNA of the CDR3 is TGTGCCAGCAGCCTCGATCTGAACCTATACAATGAGCAGTTCTTC. Translation: CASSLDLNLYNEQFF.

V and J are TRBV6-1 and TRBJ1-1; D is perhaps TRBD1 (5 bases). The ends were cut back, 2 bases at V and 5 bases at J, with 15 bases in the middle. CDR1 and CDR2 (germline): MNHNS, SASEGT. The CDR3 covers 15 residues. CDR3 residues: CASSENLRGGTEAFF. For the CDR3, the DNA is TGTGCCAGCAGTGAAAACCTTAGGGGAGGAACTGAAGCTTTCTTT.

The CDR3 reads CASSPRGQMNSNQPQHF. CDR3 sequence (DNA): TGTGCCAGCTCACCACGAGGACAGATGAATAGCAATCAGCCCCAGCATTTT. This chain connects TRBV18 to TRBJ1-5; tentatively, D is TRBD1 (6 bases). Per germline, CDR1 KGHSH and CDR2 LQKENI. Trimming took off 1 base at V and 0 bases at J, with 13 bases between the two ends. The CDR3 totals 17 residues.

This clone turned up a few times. The rearrangement links TRBV7-9 to TRBJ2-3; TRBD1 agrees at 9 bases. Germline CDR1 and CDR2: SEHNR and FQNEAQ (reference sequence). This CDR3 has 14 residues. V shed 5 bases, J shed 4 bases, and the junction held 4 bases outside the gene matches. Here the CDR3 DNA reads TGTGCCAGCAGCCGGGACAGGGTCGCAGATACGCAGTATTTT. Its protein is CASSRDRVADTQYF.

The chain employs TRBV15 and TRBJ2-1; 10 nucleotides align to TRBD2. V lost 3 bases and J lost 5; bases outside the gene matches: 7. This CDR3 has 16 residues. Germline CDR1 reads LNHNV; CDR2 reads YYDKDF (reference sequence). In DNA, the CDR3 is TGTGCCACCAGCAGGATACTAGCGGGGTCTAACAATGAGCAGTTCTTC. Its protein is CATSRILAGSNNEQFF.

This clone was counted only a few times. V usage is TRBV7-9 and J usage is TRBJ1-3; 9 nucleotides match TRBD1. CDR3 length: 14 amino acids. Losses at the gene ends were 5 bases for V and 4 bases for J; bases not matched to a gene: 3. Germline lookup yields CDR1 SEHNR and CDR2 FQNEAQ (reference sequence). CDR3 sequence reads: CASSRTGGGNTIYF. CDR3 nucleotides: TGTGCCAGCAGCCGTACAGGGGGCGGAAACACCATATATTTT. The whole variable domain, filled in from reference TRBV7-9 and TRBJ1-3, reads DTGVSQNPRHKITKRGQNVTFRCDPISEHNRLYWYRQTLGQGPEFLTYFQNEAQLEKSRLLSDRFSAERPKGSFSTLEIQRTEQGDSAMYLCASSRTGGGNTIYFGEGSWLTVV.

The chain employs TRBV7-3 and TRBJ2-3; D not certain. Germline V gives CDR1 SGHTA, CDR2 FQGTGA. This CDR3 has 13 residues. V lost 3 bases to trimming and J lost 5 bases, with 9 bases between them. CDR3 nucleotide sequence: TGTGCCAGCAGCTTCCTAGTGAAAGATACGCAGTATTTT. This codes for CASSFLVKDTQYF.

The gene calls are TRBV9 and TRBJ2-1; 11 nucleotides agree with TRBD1. V shed 3 bases and J 5 bases; nucleotides not matched to a gene: 4. Germline V CDR1 and CDR2: SGDLS, YYNGEE. The CDR3 length is 15 residues. CDR3 bases: TGTGCCAGCAGCGGCCGGGACAGGGGGAACAATGAGCAGTTCTTC. Amino acids: CASSGRDRGNNEQFF. The full variable domain, in which reference TRBV9 and TRBJ2-1 provide the parts outside the CDR3, is DSGVTQTPKHLITATGQRVTLRCSPRSGDLSVYWYQQSLDQGLQFLIQYYNGEERAKGNILERFSAQQFPDLHSELNLSSLELGDSALYFCASSGRDRGNNEQFFGPGTRLTVL.

This chain links TRBV7-9 with TRBJ1-2; no firm D call. Germline CDR1 and CDR2: SEHNR and FQNEAQ (reference sequence). Trimming stripped 1 base from V and 8 bases from J, with 11 bases between. The CDR3 contains 13 residues. The CDR3 DNA reads as TGTGCCAGCAGCTTAGTAAGGGTCGGGGGCTACACCTTC. Its protein product is CASSLVRVGGYTF. Full variable domain (outside the CDR3, taken from reference TRBV7-9 and TRBJ1-2): DTGVSQNPRHKITKRGQNVTFRCDPISEHNRLYWYRQTLGQGPEFLTYFQNEAQLEKSRLLSDRFSAERPKGSFSTLEIQRTEQGDSAMYLCASSLVRVGGYTFGSGTRLTVV.

The CDR3 protein is CASSLSRVEAFF. The CDR3, as DNA: TGTGCCAGCAGCTTGAGTAGGGTTGAAGCTTTCTTT. The chain recombines TRBV5-8 with TRBJ1-1; the D is unclear. Trimming pared 1 base from V and 7 bases from J, leaving 8 bases between. The CDR3 runs 12 residues. From germline, CDR1 is SGHTS and CDR2 YDEGEE.